The 7 T cell receptor beta chains given below trace back to one sample, sequenced in a study of cytomegalovirus exposure and HLA in healthy donors. The method was immunoSEQ multiplex PCR; TCRdb's version includes in-frame clones alone and lacks a portion of them. Found here are 300,000 to 400,000 clones, roughly 88% of them singletons; the top ten hold over 0.9%. The specimen sequenced was PBMCs. The receptors stem from a man aged 25 to 40 in good health and CMV-seronegative.

The table lists this clone with a few counts. The rearrangement joins TRBV7-2 to TRBJ2-7, with 7 bases identical to TRBD1. CDR3 size: 13 residues. In germline, CDR1 is SGHTA, CDR2 FQGNSA. J lost 5 bases, V lost 5 bases, and 6 bases had no gene match. The CDR3 protein is CASSRQGGDEQYF. The CDR3 DNA sequence: TGTGCCAGCAGCCGACAGGGCGGTGACGAGCAGTACTTC.

The table lists this clone with many counts. The V and J genes are TRBV6-1 and TRBJ2-5, with a possible D match to TRBD2 (6 bases). Germline-derived CDR1 and CDR2 are MNHNS and SASEGT. V gave up 1 base and J gave up 2 bases, with 14 bases separating them. The length of the CDR3 is 16 residues. The CDR3 region has the DNA TGTGCCAGCAGTGAAGGGGTTAGCGGTGGACAAGAGACCCAGTACTTC. Protein product: CASSEGVSGGQETQYF.

V and J are TRBV11-3 and TRBJ2-3; D ambiguous. The CDR3 is 14 amino acids. The germline V gene encodes CDR1 SGHNT and CDR2 YENEEA. The V and J ends lost 3 bases and 1 base respectively, with 8 bases between them. CDR3 bases: TGTGCCAGCAGCTTCTCAAGAGGCACAGATACGCAGTATTTT. Amino acids: CASSFSRGTDTQYF.

This clone was observed a single time. The chain carries TRBV9 and TRBJ1-1; tentative D call: TRBD1 (5 bases). The length of the CDR3 is 15 residues. Trimming shortened V by 4 bases and J by 1 base, and 14 bases separated the two germline ends. The V gene's germline CDR1 is SGDLS and CDR2 YYNGEE. The CDR3 nucleotides read TGTGCCAGCAGCCGGGTTCGACAGCGGAACACTGAAGCTTTCTTT. Encoded protein: CASSRVRQRNTEAFF.

The chain uses TRBV5-1 and TRBJ1-2; 7 bases map to TRBD1. J lost 7 bases, V lost 2 bases, and 11 bases had no gene match. This CDR3 has 15 amino acids. Germline-derived CDR1 and CDR2 are SGHRS and YFSETQ. Written as DNA, the CDR3 is TGCGCCAGCAGCTTTAGACAGGGTAACCCATCTGGCTACACCTTC. It translates to CASSFRQGNPSGYTF.

The CDR3: CAWNDYRGGNTIYF. The CDR3 bases are TGTGCCTGGAATGATTACAGGGGTGGAAACACCATATATTTT. The V and J genes are TRBV30 and TRBJ1-3, with TRBD1 matching 7 bases. The CDR3 sequence is 14 residues long. Germline V gives CDR1 GTSNPN, CDR2 SVGIG (reference sequence). V shed 4 bases and J 3 bases; nucleotides not matched to a gene: 6.

The chain combines TRBV5-4 with TRBJ1-2, with D possibly matching TRBD1 (5 bases). The CDR3 length is 14 residues. Germline CDR1 and CDR2: SGHNT and YYREEE (reference sequence). V was clipped by 4 bases and J by 8 bases, with 18 bases between them. Here the CDR3 reads CASSPGQGDLGYTF. CDR3 in DNA: TGTGCCAGCAGCCCCGGCCAGGGTGACTTGGGCTACACCTTC.